The 18 T cell receptor beta chains below were found in one sample sequenced in a study of blood T cell repertoires in COVID-19. TCRdb's copy holds only in-frame clones and misses some; the assay was immunoSEQ multiplex PCR. The repertoire holds fewer than 40,000 clones, with 70% to 90% as singletons. The sample taken for sequencing was peripheral blood. These receptors all stem from a woman in her thirties or forties with active or convalescent COVID-19.

The CDR3 DNA reads TGTGCCACCAGGGACAGCCAGTACACCGGGGAGCTGTTTTTT. Protein: CATRDSQYTGELFF. V gene TRBV15 combines with J gene TRBJ2-2, with TRBD1 as a possible D gene (6 bases). Germline V gene lookup returns CDR1 LNHNV and CDR2 YYDKDF (reference sequence). V shed 6 bases and J shed 3 bases, with 11 bases lying between them. The CDR3 has 14 residues.

The chain joins TRBV28 to TRBJ2-4, with D possibly being TRBD2 (6 bases). Trimming removed 3 bases from V and 6 bases from J, with 18 bases in between. Per the germline V gene, CDR1 is MDHEN and CDR2 is SYDVKM. This CDR3 comprises 16 residues. The CDR3 sequence is CASSFGRNQVGNIQYF. The CDR3 coding sequence is TGTGCCAGCAGTTTTGGGAGGAACCAGGTTGGAAACATTCAGTACTTC.

The V and J genes are TRBV7-9 and TRBJ2-2; D is ambiguous. Trimming took off 2 bases at V and 4 bases at J, with 8 bases between the two ends. Germline CDR1 and CDR2: SEHNR and FQNEAQ (reference sequence). The CDR3 loop spans 14 amino acids. CDR3 in DNA: TGTGCCAGCAGCTTACCACAGAGCACCGGGGAGCTGTTTTTT. The encoded protein is CASSLPQSTGELFF.

The chain has TRBV27 and TRBJ2-7; 7 nucleotides match TRBD1. The trim removed 3 bases at V and 1 base at J, leaving 6 bases unmatched. This CDR3 has 15 residues. Germline CDR1 is MNHEY and CDR2 is SMNVEV (reference sequence). CDR3 protein: CASSFEGALSYEQYF. In DNA form, the CDR3 reads TGTGCCAGCAGTTTTGAGGGGGCCCTATCCTACGAGCAGTACTTC.

V usage is TRBV7-3 and J usage is TRBJ2-1, with 7 bases lining up with TRBD2. From germline, CDR1 is SGHTA and CDR2 FQGTGA. CDR3 size: 14 residues. V gave up 3 bases and J gave up 11 bases; unmatched junction bases: 10. This chain's CDR3 is CASSFPGSTSQQFF. Here the CDR3 DNA reads TGTGCCAGCAGCTTTCCCGGCTCGACTAGCCAGCAGTTCTTC.

The V gene is TRBV19, the J gene TRBJ1-4; 10 bases align to TRBD1. The ends lost 7 bases at V and 5 bases at J; junction bases unmatched: 10. Germline CDR1 LNHDA, CDR2 SQIVND (reference sequence). There are 16 residues in the CDR3. This CDR3 is CASNLGQGRGNEKLFF. As DNA, the CDR3 is TGTGCCAGTAACCTGGGACAGGGGAGAGGGAATGAAAAACTGTTTTTT.

The chain carries TRBV18 and TRBJ2-7, with 8 bases lining up with TRBD2. Germline trimming cut 2 bases from V and 2 bases from J; bases unmatched to any gene: 11. Germline lookup yields CDR1 KGHSH and CDR2 LQKENI. The CDR3 covers 17 residues. The CDR3 reads CASSPSASSGGTYEQYF. CDR3 DNA sequence: TGTGCCAGCTCACCAAGTGCGTCCAGCGGGGGCACCTACGAGCAGTACTTC.

The chain couples TRBV3-1 (or the pseudogene TRBV3-2) to TRBJ1-6; tentatively, D is TRBD1 (6 bases). From germline, CDR1 is LGHDT and CDR2 YNNKEL (reference sequence). CDR3 size: 15 residues. Trimming stripped 4 bases from V and 9 bases from J, with 16 bases between. Here the CDR3 DNA reads TGTGCCAGCAGCCGGACGGGGGGCCGAGGTTCACCCCTCCACTTT. This encodes CASSRTGGRGSPLHF.

The CDR3 region is CASSPEPSGNTIYF. CDR3 DNA: TGTGCCAGCAGCCCCGAGCCCTCCGGAAACACCATATATTTT. The V gene is TRBV27, the J gene TRBJ1-3; D remains unclear. Germline V gene sequence: CDR1 MNHEY, CDR2 SMNVEV (reference sequence). The CDR3 is 14 residues long. V lost 6 bases to trimming and J lost 4 bases, with 13 bases between them.

J is TRBJ2-1 and V is TRBV11-2; 8 nucleotides match TRBD2. Germline assignment: CDR1 SGHAT and CDR2 FQNNGV. The ends lost 2 bases at V and 4 bases at J; junction bases unmatched: 4. The CDR3 is 15 amino acids. CDR3: CASSLSGGKYNEQFF. CDR3 sequence (DNA): TGTGCCAGCAGCTTAAGCGGGGGCAAATACAATGAGCAGTTCTTC.

The CDR3 sequence is CASTPLGAGEGAYEQYF. The CDR3 DNA is TGTGCCAGCACCCCTCTGGGTGCGGGAGAAGGGGCCTACGAGCAGTACTTC. The chain has TRBV28 and TRBJ2-7, with TRBD2 matching over 7 bases. This CDR3 is 17 amino acids long. Looked up from germline, CDR1 is MDHEN and CDR2 is SYDVKM. Trimming removed 7 bases from V and 2 bases from J; junction bases left unmatched: 17. Together with reference TRBV28 and TRBJ2-7, the CDR3 gives the full variable domain: DVKVTQSSRYLVKRTGEKVFLECVQDMDHENMFWYRQDPGLGLRLIYFSYDVKMKEKGDIPEGYSVSREKKERFSLILESASTNQTSMYLCASTPLGAGEGAYEQYFGPGTRLTVT.

The chain carries TRBV12-3 or TRBV12-4 and TRBJ1-1; D possibly corresponds to TRBD1 (6 bases). This CDR3 has 13 amino acids. Trimming shortened V by 6 bases and J by 1 base, and 9 bases separated the two germline ends. The CDR3 protein is CASSLGQNTEAFF. In nucleotides, the CDR3 is TGTGCCAGCAGCCTGGGACAGAACACTGAAGCTTTCTTT.

V and J are TRBV29-1 and TRBJ1-1; D gene uncertain. This CDR3 has 13 residues. Germline assignment: CDR1 SQVTM and CDR2 ANQGSEA. Deletions cut 7 bases from V and 6 bases from J, with 18 bases between. As DNA, the CDR3 is TGCAGCGCCGGGGAGGGTTTGTCGTCTGAAGCTTTCTTT. Translating it yields CSAGEGLSSEAFF.

This chain uses TRBV5-1 with TRBJ2-2, with 9 bases that match TRBD2. J was trimmed by 6 bases and V by 4 bases; bases with no gene match: 10. Per the germline V gene, CDR1 is SGHRS and CDR2 is YFSETQ. The CDR3 has 16 amino acids. The CDR3 reads CASSTGLAIGAGELFF. DNA for the CDR3: TGCGCCAGCAGCACGGGACTAGCCATAGGTGCCGGGGAGCTGTTTTTT. The whole variable domain, remainder taken from reference TRBV5-1 and TRBJ2-2, is KAGVTQTPRYLIKTRGQQVTLSCSPISGHRSVSWYQQTPGQGLQFLFEYFSETQRNKGNFPGRFSGRQFSNSRSEMNVSTLELGDSALYLCASSTGLAIGAGELFFGEGSRLTVL.

This clone was detected only a few times. This chain uses TRBV9 with TRBJ1-1; 12 nucleotides line up with TRBD1. This CDR3 has 17 residues. Unmatched junction bases numbered 5, after V lost 1 base and J lost 1 base. The germline V gene encodes CDR1 SGDLS and CDR2 YYNGEE. The CDR3 here is CASSVKGTGGPNTEAFF. In DNA form, the CDR3 reads TGTGCCAGCAGCGTAAAGGGGACAGGGGGCCCGAACACTGAAGCTTTCTTT.

This chain links TRBV18 with TRBJ1-6, with D perhaps matching TRBD1 (6 bases). CDR1 KGHSH and CDR2 LQKENI come from the germline V gene. The CDR3 sequence is 16 residues long. Trimming took off 4 bases at V and 0 bases at J, with 10 bases between the two ends. The CDR3 DNA sequence: TGTGCCAGCTCACTGAAGACAGGCTCCTATAATTCACCCCTCCACTTT. It translates to CASSLKTGSYNSPLHF.

The rearrangement uses TRBV12-2 and TRBJ1-1. TRBV12-2 is listed as a pseudogene. This CDR3 has 10 residues. As DNA, the CDR3 is TGTGCAAGTCGCTCGCGGGAAGCTTTCTTT. Encoded protein: CASRSREAFF.

The rearrangement joins TRBV13 to TRBJ2-3; TRBD1 aligns across 9 bases. From germline, CDR1 is PRHDT and CDR2 FYEKMQ (reference sequence). The CDR3 sequence is 14 residues long. J was trimmed by 6 bases and V by 6 bases; bases with no gene match: 7. The CDR3 sequence: CASRGTGQTDTQYF. The CDR3 coding sequence is TGTGCCAGCAGGGGGACAGGGCAGACGGATACGCAGTATTTT.